The clone carrying this TCR beta chain occurred a few times. Using unique molecular identifiers, the investigators prepared the TCRbeta library. One entry per CDR3 protein results from TCRdb running MiXCR on the PCR reads. This sample has hundreds of thousands of distinct CDR3 sequences; 15% to 20% occur once, and the top ten carry 0.85% to 1.3%. The data were taken from a study of T-cell reconstitution after alpha-beta-depleted transplantation in children. CDR1 is LGHNA, CDR2 YSLEER, per germline. The CDR3 sequence is 15 residues long. After removal of 1 base from V and 8 bases from J, the junction contained 9 bases not matched to a gene.

The sample in question was PBMCs from the stem cell graft donor, obtained from the stem cell graft. The V call is TRBV4-3, the J call TRBJ1-2; 8 bases match TRBD1. The TCR comes from a human donor who donated a stem cell graft to a child with acute myeloid leukemia. The CDR3 region is CASSQGPGGVEGYTF. CDR3 nucleotide sequence: TGCGCCAGCAGCCAAGGTCCAGGGGGCGTTGAGGGCTACACCTTC.